This T cell receptor beta chain was found in a study of technical replicates of blood from several donors. The method was immunoSEQ multiplex PCR; TCRdb's version includes in-frame clones alone and lacks a portion of them. Seen here are around 100,000 clones, less than 95% observed once, and the top ten hold around 0.31%. The CDR3 contains 16 residues. The germline V gene encodes CDR1 SGDLS and CDR2 YYNGEE. V gave up 4 bases and J gave up 7 bases, with 21 bases separating them. The sequencing input was T cells isolated from PBMCs. The TCR originated in a human donor in good health. The gene calls are TRBV9 and TRBJ2-1; tentative D call: TRBD2 (6 bases). The chain's CDR3 is CASSPLTGTSPNEQFF. Written as DNA, the CDR3 is TGTGCCAGCAGCCCACTGACCGGGACTTCCCCTAATGAGCAGTTCTTC.